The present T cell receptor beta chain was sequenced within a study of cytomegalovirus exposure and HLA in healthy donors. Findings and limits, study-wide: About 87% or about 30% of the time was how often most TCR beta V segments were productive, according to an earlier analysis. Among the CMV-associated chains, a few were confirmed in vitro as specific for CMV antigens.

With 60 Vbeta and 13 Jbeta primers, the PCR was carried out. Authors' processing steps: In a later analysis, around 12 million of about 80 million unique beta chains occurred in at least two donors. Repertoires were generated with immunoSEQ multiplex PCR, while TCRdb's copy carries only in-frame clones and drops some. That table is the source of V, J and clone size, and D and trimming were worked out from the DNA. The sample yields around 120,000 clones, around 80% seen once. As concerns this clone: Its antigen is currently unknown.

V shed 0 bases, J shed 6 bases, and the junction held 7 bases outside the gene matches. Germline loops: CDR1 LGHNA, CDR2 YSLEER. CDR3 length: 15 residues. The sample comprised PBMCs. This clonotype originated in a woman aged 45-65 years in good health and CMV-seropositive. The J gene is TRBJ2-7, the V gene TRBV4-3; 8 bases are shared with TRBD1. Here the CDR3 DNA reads TGCGCCAGCAGCCAAGACGGCCCAGGGGGCCCCGAGCAGTACTTC. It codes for CASSQDGPGGPEQYF.